The 30 T cell receptor beta chains below were found in one sample sequenced in a study of control samples from healthy donors and cancer patients. The data were produced by immunoSEQ multiplex PCR, yet TCRdb's version contains in-frame clones alone and is incomplete. The table has about 270,000 clones, 82% seen once; the top ten hold 10% to 15%. Source material: PBMCs. Receptors originate from a woman aged 55-69 years with lung cancer.

The V gene is TRBV7-9, the J gene TRBJ2-5; D uncertain. Trimming pared 1 base from V and 4 bases from J, leaving 13 bases between. Germline loops: CDR1 SEHNR, CDR2 FQNEAQ (reference sequence). The CDR3 is 15 amino acids. The CDR3 coding sequence is TGTGCCAGCAGCTTAGGTGGTGGGTCTGGAGAGACCCAGTACTTC. This codes for CASSLGGGSGETQYF.

Here the CDR3 reads CASSLETAQETQYF. The DNA for the CDR3 is TGCGCCAGCAGCTTGGAGACAGCCCAAGAGACCCAGTACTTC. This rearrangement joins TRBV5-1 to TRBJ2-5; D may be TRBD1 (5 bases). The CDR3 has 14 amino acids. V was pared by 0 bases and J by 1 base, with 7 bases between. CDR1 is SGHRS and CDR2 is YFSETQ in the germline V gene.

The chain combines TRBV18 with TRBJ1-2, with 10 bases fitting TRBD1. Trimming at V came to 5 bases and at J to 3 bases, leaving 0 bases not matched to a gene. Germline CDR1 reads KGHSH; CDR2 reads LQKENI. This CDR3 has 13 amino acids. The chain's CDR3 is CASSGQGDYGYTF. The CDR3 DNA is TGTGCCAGCTCAGGACAGGGGGACTATGGCTACACCTTC.

This chain links TRBV6-6 with TRBJ2-7, with TRBD2 matching 9 bases. Looked up from germline, CDR1 is MNHNY and CDR2 is SVGAGI (reference sequence). The V segment lost 7 bases and the J segment 6 bases; nucleotides outside the gene matches: 10. The CDR3 runs 14 residues. The CDR3 loop reads CASNIVAGEREQYF. In nucleotides, the CDR3 is TGTGCCAGCAATATAGTAGCGGGAGAGCGCGAGCAGTACTTC.

This chain uses TRBV9 with TRBJ1-3, with a weak D call TRBD1 (6 bases). Germline V gene sequence: CDR1 SGDLS, CDR2 YYNGEE. The V end lost 4 bases, the J end lost 1 base, and 12 bases lay between the germline ends. The CDR3 has 15 residues. The CDR3 bases are TGTGCCAGCAGCACAACAGGGCTATCTGGAAACACCATATATTTT. Protein product: CASSTTGLSGNTIYF.

The chain employs TRBV19 and TRBJ1-5; no clear D gene. The CDR3 sequence is 14 residues long. Trimming took 3 bases from V and 0 from J, leaving 6 bases between them. In germline, CDR1 is LNHDA, CDR2 SQIVND (reference sequence). CDR3 sequence (DNA): TGTGCCAGTAGTATGGGCAGTAGCAATCAGCCCCAGCATTTT. Translated, it gives CASSMGSSNQPQHF.

The chain joins TRBV2 to TRBJ1-5; possible D gene TRBD1, 5 bases. Germline V gene lookup returns CDR1 SNHLY and CDR2 FYNNEI. V was cut by 5 bases and J by 6 bases, with 17 bases left in between. There are 15 residues in the CDR3. The CDR3: CASSRDSGRTQPQHF. CDR3 DNA sequence: TGTGCCAGCAGTCGGGACTCCGGGCGGACTCAGCCCCAGCATTTT.

The CDR3 reads CASSLLAGNSYNEQFF. In nucleotides, the CDR3 is TGCGCCAGCAGCTTACTAGCGGGTAACTCCTACAATGAGCAGTTCTTC. The rearrangement links TRBV5-1 to TRBJ2-1, with 9 bases lining up with TRBD2. CDR1 is SGHRS, CDR2 YFSETQ, per germline. This CDR3 spans 16 amino acids. The V and J ends lost 2 bases and 0 bases, in that order; junction bases with no gene match: 3.

The chain uses TRBV6-6 and TRBJ2-7, with TRBD2 matching over 9 bases. V was clipped by 6 bases and J by 3 bases; unmatched bases: 6. The CDR3 has 14 amino acids. Germline values: CDR1 MNHNY, CDR2 SVGAGI (reference sequence). CDR3 region: CASRPGLANYEQYF. CDR3 in DNA: TGTGCCAGCAGGCCGGGACTAGCTAACTACGAGCAGTACTTC.

The chain uses TRBV7-2 and TRBJ2-7; 9 bases match TRBD1. V shed 2 bases and J 2 bases; nucleotides not matched to a gene: 4. The CDR3 consists of 15 residues. The V gene's germline CDR1 is SGHTA and CDR2 FQGNSA. For the CDR3, the DNA is TGTGCCAGCAGCTTATCCAGGACAGGGGCCTACGAGCAGTACTTC. This encodes CASSLSRTGAYEQYF. Drawing the rest from reference TRBV7-2 and TRBJ2-7, the complete variable domain is GAGVSQSPSNKVTEKGKDVELRCDPISGHTALYWYRQSLGQGLEFLIYFQGNSAPDKSGLPSDRFSAERTGGSVSTLTIQRTQQEDSAVYLCASSLSRTGAYEQYFGPGTRLTVT.

The chain couples TRBV6-5 to TRBJ2-5; D remains unclear. V was cut by 7 bases and J by 5 bases, with 14 bases left in between. The CDR3 totals 13 residues. Germline V gene sequence: CDR1 MNHEY, CDR2 SVGAGI. The CDR3 sequence is CASIRTTDETQYF. In DNA, the CDR3 is TGTGCCAGCATTCGTACCACAGACGAGACCCAGTACTTC.

This chain uses TRBV28 with TRBJ2-7, with 8 bases fitting TRBD1. This CDR3 is built from 13 residues. Looked up from germline, CDR1 is MDHEN and CDR2 is SYDVKM. After removal of 9 bases from V and 7 bases from J, the junction contained 11 bases not matched to a gene. The CDR3 is CASTGGISEEQYF. For the CDR3, the DNA is TGTGCCAGTACAGGGGGTATTTCGGAAGAGCAGTACTTC. Supplemented by reference TRBV28 and TRBJ2-7, the full variable domain reads DVKVTQSSRYLVKRTGEKVFLECVQDMDHENMFWYRQDPGLGLRLIYFSYDVKMKEKGDIPEGYSVSREKKERFSLILESASTNQTSMYLCASTGGISEEQYFGPGTRLTVT.

This clone is a singleton in its sample. This sample includes further DNA sequences coding for the same CDR3. This sequence joins TRBV5-1 and TRBJ2-5, with D unresolved. This CDR3 has 13 amino acids. CDR1 and CDR2 from the germline V gene are SGHRS and YFSETQ. Trimming took off 3 bases at V and 0 bases at J, with 6 bases between the two ends. The CDR3 spells CASSSEYQETQYF. Written as DNA, the CDR3 is TGCGCCAGCAGCTCCGAGTACCAAGAGACCCAGTACTTC.

This sequence joins TRBV5-5 and TRBJ1-4; 9 nucleotides line up with TRBD1. From germline, CDR1 is SGHKS and CDR2 YYEKEE (reference sequence). The ends lost 3 bases at V and 8 bases at J; junction bases unmatched: 5. The CDR3 loop spans 14 amino acids. DNA for the CDR3: TGTGCCAGCAGCTGGCGGGACAGGGACGAAAAACTGTTTTTT. Its translation: CASSWRDRDEKLFF.

In its sample, this clone was seen once. This chain connects TRBV7-8 to TRBJ2-7; 9 bases agree with TRBD1. The CDR3 is made up of 16 amino acids. Trimming at V came to 5 bases and at J to 6 bases, leaving 14 bases not matched to a gene. In germline, CDR1 is SGHVS, CDR2 FQNEAQ. The CDR3 nucleotides read TGTGCCAGCAGCATACTACCGGGACAGGGAACGGTCGAGCAGTACTTC. Translated: CASSILPGQGTVEQYF. The entire variable domain, with the rest obtained from reference TRBV7-8 and TRBJ2-7, is as follows: GAGVSQSPRYKVAKRGQDVALRCDPISGHVSLFWYQQALGQGPEFLTYFQNEAQLDKSGLPSDRFFAERPEGSVSTLKIQRTQQEDSAVYLCASSILPGQGTVEQYFGPGTRLTVT.

The chain has TRBV13 and TRBJ1-4; the match to TRBD1 covers 8 bases. CDR3 length: 15 residues. V shed 5 bases and J 4 bases; nucleotides not matched to a gene: 6. CDR1 is PRHDT, CDR2 FYEKMQ, per germline (reference sequence). The CDR3: CASSTTGVFNEKLFF. CDR3 coding DNA: TGTGCCAGCAGCACGACAGGGGTCTTTAATGAAAAACTGTTTTTT.

This clone was seen once. The V call is TRBV11-2, the J call TRBJ2-2; the match to TRBD1 covers 11 bases. V lost 5 bases, J lost 5 bases, and 4 bases stayed unmatched. The CDR3 totals 15 residues. Per the germline V gene, CDR1 is SGHAT and CDR2 is FQNNGV. The CDR3 sequence: CASSPDRGRTGELFF. The CDR3 nucleotides are TGTGCCAGCAGCCCGGACAGGGGGCGGACCGGGGAGCTGTTTTTT.

This clone is judged medium-sized. J is TRBJ1-2 and V is TRBV5-1; 7 bases match TRBD1. This CDR3 has 14 amino acids. Per germline, CDR1 SGHRS and CDR2 YFSETQ. J was trimmed by 2 bases and V by 4 bases; bases with no gene match: 5. The CDR3 bases are TGCGCCAGCAGCCCGGGACAGAGAAACTATGGCTACACCTTC. Translation: CASSPGQRNYGYTF. The entire variable domain, with the rest obtained from reference TRBV5-1 and TRBJ1-2, is as follows: KAGVTQTPRYLIKTRGQQVTLSCSPISGHRSVSWYQQTPGQGLQFLFEYFSETQRNKGNFPGRFSGRQFSNSRSEMNVSTLELGDSALYLCASSPGQRNYGYTFGSGTRLTVV.

The chain carries TRBV4-2 and TRBJ1-1, with D possibly TRBD1 on 5 matching bases. Germline CDR1 reads LGHNA; CDR2 reads YNFKEQ. This CDR3 contains 14 residues. V was cut by 1 base and J by 3 bases, with 9 bases left in between. CDR3 region: CASSQGGLDTEAFF. The CDR3 DNA reads as TGTGCCAGCAGCCAAGGGGGCCTTGACACTGAAGCTTTCTTT.

This clone showed up just once. The rearrangement joins TRBV3-1 (or the pseudogene TRBV3-2) to TRBJ1-1; D is undetermined. CDR3 length: 15 amino acids. Per the germline V gene, CDR1 is LGHDT and CDR2 is YNNKEL (reference sequence). The V and J ends lost 4 bases and 1 base respectively, with 13 bases between them. The CDR3 coding sequence is TGTGCCAGCAGCCGGGCATTCAACGGGAACACTGAAGCTTTCTTT. Translated: CASSRAFNGNTEAFF.

This chain links TRBV13 with TRBJ1-3; TRBD1 aligns across 8 bases. Germline CDR1 reads PRHDT; CDR2 reads FYEKMQ (reference sequence). J was trimmed by 5 bases and V by 6 bases; bases with no gene match: 9. This CDR3 region has 15 residues. For the CDR3, the DNA is TGTGCCAGCAGTCTCGACAGGGGTTCGCGAAACACCATATATTTT. It is translated as CASSLDRGSRNTIYF.

The V gene is TRBV2, the J gene TRBJ2-1; 8 nucleotides match TRBD2. The CDR3 has 16 amino acids. From germline, CDR1 is SNHLY and CDR2 FYNNEI. The ends lost 11 bases at V and 5 bases at J; junction bases unmatched: 17. CDR3 sequence (DNA): TGTGCCGGGAATACGCCGAAGCGGGAGATCAACAATGAGCAGTTCTTC. Amino acids: CAGNTPKREINNEQFF.

CDR3 DNA: TGTGCCAGCAGCTATAGCAATCAGCCCCAGCATTTT. This gives the protein CASSYSNQPQHF. The chain couples TRBV3-1 (or the pseudogene TRBV3-2) to TRBJ1-5; D ambiguous. The CDR3 spans 12 residues. The germline V gene has CDR1 LGHDT and CDR2 YNNKEL (reference sequence). The germline V and J ends were trimmed by 5 bases and 0 bases, with 2 bases remaining between them.

The chain employs TRBV11-2 and TRBJ2-1; a possible D gene is TRBD2 (5 bases). The CDR3 runs to 15 residues. The V end was cut by 3 bases, the J end by 1 base, with 10 bases between. Germline CDR1 SGHAT, CDR2 FQNNGV. CDR3 coding DNA: TGTGCCAGCAGCTTTCGAGGGCCGTCCTACAATGAGCAGTTCTTC. Translation gives CASSFRGPSYNEQFF.

The chain employs TRBV6-5 and TRBJ1-2; D is unresolved. Per the germline V gene, CDR1 is MNHEY and CDR2 is SVGAGI. The CDR3 sequence is 14 residues long. Trimming removed 0 bases at V and 8 bases at J, with 13 bases between. The CDR3 DNA reads as TGTGCCAGCAGTTACTCGAAAAAGGTTCGGGGCTACACCTTC. Translating it yields CASSYSKKVRGYTF.

V and J are TRBV6-5 and TRBJ1-4; D may be TRBD1 (6 bases). CDR1 and CDR2 from the germline V gene are MNHEY and SVGAGI. The V end was cut by 3 bases, the J end by 6 bases, with 14 bases between. CDR3 length: 15 amino acids. This CDR3 is CASSYRGFGDEKLFF. The CDR3 region has the DNA TGTGCCAGCAGTTATAGGGGGTTTGGGGATGAAAAACTGTTTTTT.

This rearrangement joins TRBV15 to TRBJ2-6, with D perhaps TRBD1 or TRBD2 (5 bases each). This CDR3 comprises 16 residues. Germline-derived CDR1 and CDR2 are LNHNV and YYDKDF (reference sequence). V dropped 3 bases and J dropped 3 bases, with 12 bases sitting between them. CDR3 sequence: CATSSSWGYGANVLTF. Written as DNA, the CDR3 is TGTGCCACCAGCAGTTCTTGGGGGTATGGGGCCAACGTCCTGACTTTC.

The genes are TRBV27 and TRBJ2-3; no reliable D call. The CDR3 spans 12 residues. Trimming stripped 5 bases from V and 7 bases from J, with 10 bases between. Germline V gene lookup returns CDR1 MNHEY and CDR2 SMNVEV (reference sequence). CDR3: CASSGQPNTQYF. DNA for the CDR3: TGTGCCAGCAGTGGCCAGCCGAATACGCAGTATTTT.

The V call is TRBV3-1 (or the pseudogene TRBV3-2), the J call TRBJ1-1; maybe TRBD1 (5 bases). Trimming left V 1 base short and J 8 bases short, with 17 bases between. The V gene's germline CDR1 is LGHDT and CDR2 YNNKEL (reference sequence). The CDR3 length is 15 residues. The CDR3, as DNA: TGTGCCAGCAGCCAAGGAGGCGGGACTAACTCCGAAGCTTTCTTT. This gives the protein CASSQGGGTNSEAFF.

This chain connects TRBV7-9 to TRBJ2-3; 8 bases map to TRBD2. This CDR3 has 15 amino acids. Germline V gene data show CDR1 as SEHNR and CDR2 as FQNEAQ (reference sequence). V shed 5 bases and J 0 bases; nucleotides not matched to a gene: 4. CDR3 in DNA: TGTGCCAGCAGCCTACGGGGGGGTAGCACAGATACGCAGTATTTT. This gives the protein CASSLRGGSTDTQYF.